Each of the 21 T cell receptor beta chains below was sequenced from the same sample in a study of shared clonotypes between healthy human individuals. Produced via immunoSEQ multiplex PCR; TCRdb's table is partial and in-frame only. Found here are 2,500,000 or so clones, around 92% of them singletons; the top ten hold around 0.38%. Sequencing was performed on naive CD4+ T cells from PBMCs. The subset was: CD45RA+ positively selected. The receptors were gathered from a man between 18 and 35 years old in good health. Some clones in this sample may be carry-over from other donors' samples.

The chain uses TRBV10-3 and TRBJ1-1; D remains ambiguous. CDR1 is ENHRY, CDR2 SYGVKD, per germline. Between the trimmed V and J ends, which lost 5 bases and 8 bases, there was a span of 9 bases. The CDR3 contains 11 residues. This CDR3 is CAISPRSEAFF. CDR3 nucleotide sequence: TGTGCCATCAGTCCACGGAGCGAAGCTTTCTTT.

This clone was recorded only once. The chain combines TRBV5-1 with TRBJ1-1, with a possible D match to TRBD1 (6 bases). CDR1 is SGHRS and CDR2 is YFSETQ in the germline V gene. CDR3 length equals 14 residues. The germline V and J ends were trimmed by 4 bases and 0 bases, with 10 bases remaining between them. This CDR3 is CASSRGSLNTEAFF. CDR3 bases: TGCGCCAGCAGCAGGGGGTCTTTGAACACTGAAGCTTTCTTT. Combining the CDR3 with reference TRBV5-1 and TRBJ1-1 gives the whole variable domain KAGVTQTPRYLIKTRGQQVTLSCSPISGHRSVSWYQQTPGQGLQFLFEYFSETQRNKGNFPGRFSGRQFSNSRSEMNVSTLELGDSALYLCASSRGSLNTEAFFGQGTRLTVV.

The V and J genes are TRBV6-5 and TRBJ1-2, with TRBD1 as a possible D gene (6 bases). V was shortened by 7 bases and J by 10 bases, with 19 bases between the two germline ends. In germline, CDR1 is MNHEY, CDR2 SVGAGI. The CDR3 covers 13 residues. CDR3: CASTPGRGGYYTF. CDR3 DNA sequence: TGTGCCAGCACCCCGGGTCGGGGGGGCTACTACACCTTC.

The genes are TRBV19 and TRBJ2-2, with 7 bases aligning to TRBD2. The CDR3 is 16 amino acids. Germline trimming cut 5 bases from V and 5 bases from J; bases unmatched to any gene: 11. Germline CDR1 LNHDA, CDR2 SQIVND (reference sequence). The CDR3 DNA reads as TGTGCCAGTAGTCCGGGAGGACTCCCGAGGACCGGGGAGCTGTTTTTT. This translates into CASSPGGLPRTGELFF. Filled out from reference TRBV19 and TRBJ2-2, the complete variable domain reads DGGITQSPKYLFRKEGQNVTLSCEQNLNHDAMYWYRQDPGQGLRLIYYSQIVNDFQKGDIAEGYSVSREKKESFPLTVTSAQKNPTAFYLCASSPGGLPRTGELFFGEGSRLTVL.

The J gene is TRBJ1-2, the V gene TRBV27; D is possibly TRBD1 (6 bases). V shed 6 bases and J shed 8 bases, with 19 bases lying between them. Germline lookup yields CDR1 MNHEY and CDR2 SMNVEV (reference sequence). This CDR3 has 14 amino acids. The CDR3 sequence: CASRVLPGESGYTF. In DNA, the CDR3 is TGTGCCAGCAGGGTCCTCCCAGGGGAATCAGGCTACACCTTC.

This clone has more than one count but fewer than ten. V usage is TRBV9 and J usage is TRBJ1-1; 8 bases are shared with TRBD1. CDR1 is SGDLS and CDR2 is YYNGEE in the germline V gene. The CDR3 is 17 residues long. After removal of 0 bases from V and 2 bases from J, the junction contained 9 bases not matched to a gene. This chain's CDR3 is CASSVVAGGKANTEAFF. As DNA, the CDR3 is TGTGCCAGCAGCGTAGTGGCAGGGGGCAAGGCTAACACTGAAGCTTTCTTT.

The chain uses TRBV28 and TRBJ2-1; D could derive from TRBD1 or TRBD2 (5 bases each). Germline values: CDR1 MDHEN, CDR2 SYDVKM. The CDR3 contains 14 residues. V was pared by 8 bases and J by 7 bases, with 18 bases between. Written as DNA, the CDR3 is TGTGCCAGCCATCCGGGGCTAGTCAGGAATGAGCAGTTCTTC. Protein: CASHPGLVRNEQFF.

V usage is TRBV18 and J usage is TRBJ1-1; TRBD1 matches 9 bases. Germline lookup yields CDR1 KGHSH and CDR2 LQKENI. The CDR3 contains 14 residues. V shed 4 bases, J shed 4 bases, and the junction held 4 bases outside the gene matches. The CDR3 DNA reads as TGTGCCAGCTCACTCCGACAGGGGGGCACTGAAGCTTTCTTT. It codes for CASSLRQGGTEAFF.

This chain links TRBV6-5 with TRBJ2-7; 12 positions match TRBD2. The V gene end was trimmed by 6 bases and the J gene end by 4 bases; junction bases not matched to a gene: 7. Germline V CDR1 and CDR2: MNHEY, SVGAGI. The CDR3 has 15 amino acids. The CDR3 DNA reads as TGTGCCAGCAGCACACTAGCGGGAGGACCGTACGAGCAGTACTTC. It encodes CASSTLAGGPYEQYF.

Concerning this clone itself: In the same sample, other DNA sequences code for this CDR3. As DNA, the CDR3 is TGCAGTGCTTCTAAAGAGACCCAGTACTTC. It codes for CSASKETQYF. V is TRBV20-1 and J is TRBJ2-5; D is uncertain. In germline, CDR1 is DFQATT, CDR2 SNEGSKA (reference sequence). V was pared by 5 bases and J by 3 bases, with 4 bases between. This CDR3 is 10 amino acids long.

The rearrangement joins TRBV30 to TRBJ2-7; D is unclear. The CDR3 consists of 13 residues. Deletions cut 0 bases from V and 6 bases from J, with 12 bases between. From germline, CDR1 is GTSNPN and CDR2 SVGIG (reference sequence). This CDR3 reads CAWSVRAPGEQYF. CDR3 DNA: TGTGCCTGGAGTGTACGGGCACCGGGCGAGCAGTACTTC.

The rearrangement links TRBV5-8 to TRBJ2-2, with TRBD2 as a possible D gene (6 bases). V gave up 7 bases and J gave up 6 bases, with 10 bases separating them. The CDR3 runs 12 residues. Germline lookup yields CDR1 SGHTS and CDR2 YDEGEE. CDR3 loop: CASQWGAGELFF. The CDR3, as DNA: TGTGCCAGCCAGTGGGGGGCCGGGGAGCTGTTTTTT.

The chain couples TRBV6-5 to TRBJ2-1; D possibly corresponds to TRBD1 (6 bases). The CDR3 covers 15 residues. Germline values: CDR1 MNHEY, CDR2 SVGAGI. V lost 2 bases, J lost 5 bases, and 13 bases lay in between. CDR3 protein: CASSYGGWDNNEQFF. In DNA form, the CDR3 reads TGTGCCAGCAGTTACGGGGGATGGGACAACAATGAGCAGTTCTTC.

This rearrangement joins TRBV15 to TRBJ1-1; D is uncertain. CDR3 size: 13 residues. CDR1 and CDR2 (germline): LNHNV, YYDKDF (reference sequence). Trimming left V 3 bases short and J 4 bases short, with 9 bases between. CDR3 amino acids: CATSRESGTEAFF. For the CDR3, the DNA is TGTGCCACCAGCAGGGAGTCGGGCACTGAAGCTTTCTTT. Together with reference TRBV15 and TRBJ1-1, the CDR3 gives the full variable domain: DAMVIQNPRYQVTQFGKPVTLSCSQTLNHNVMYWYQQKSSQAPKLLFHYYDKDFNNEADTPDNFQSRRPNTSFCFLDIRSPGLGDTAMYLCATSRESGTEAFFGQGTRLTVV.

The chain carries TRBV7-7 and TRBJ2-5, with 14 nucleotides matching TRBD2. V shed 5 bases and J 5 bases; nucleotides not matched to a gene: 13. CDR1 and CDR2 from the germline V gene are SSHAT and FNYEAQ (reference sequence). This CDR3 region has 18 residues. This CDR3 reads CASSVKGLAGAFLETQYF. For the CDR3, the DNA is TGTGCCAGCAGCGTTAAGGGACTAGCGGGAGCGTTTTTGGAGACCCAGTACTTC.

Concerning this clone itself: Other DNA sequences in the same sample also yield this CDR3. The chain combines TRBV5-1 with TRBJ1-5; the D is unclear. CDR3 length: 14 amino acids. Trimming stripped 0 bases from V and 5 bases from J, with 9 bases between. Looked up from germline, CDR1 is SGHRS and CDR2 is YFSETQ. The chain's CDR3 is CASSLDAGDQPQHF. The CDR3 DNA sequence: TGCGCCAGCAGCTTGGACGCAGGTGATCAGCCCCAGCATTTT.

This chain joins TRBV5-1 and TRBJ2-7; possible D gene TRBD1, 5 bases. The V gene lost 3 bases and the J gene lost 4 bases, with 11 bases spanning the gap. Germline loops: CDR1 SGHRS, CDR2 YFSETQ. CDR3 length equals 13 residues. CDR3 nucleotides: TGCGCCAGCAGCTGGGCTGCAGGGTACGAGCAGTACTTC. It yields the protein CASSWAAGYEQYF.

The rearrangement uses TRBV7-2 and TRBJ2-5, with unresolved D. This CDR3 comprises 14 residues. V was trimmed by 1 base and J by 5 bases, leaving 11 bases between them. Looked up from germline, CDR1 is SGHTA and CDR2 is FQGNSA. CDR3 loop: CASSLVGSRETQYF. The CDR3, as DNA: TGTGCCAGCAGCTTAGTCGGTAGCCGGGAGACCCAGTACTTC.

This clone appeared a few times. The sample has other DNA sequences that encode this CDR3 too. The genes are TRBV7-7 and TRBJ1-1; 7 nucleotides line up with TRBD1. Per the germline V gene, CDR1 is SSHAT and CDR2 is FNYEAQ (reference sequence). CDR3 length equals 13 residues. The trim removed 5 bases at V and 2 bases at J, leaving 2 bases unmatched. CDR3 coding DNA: TGTGCCAGCAGCCGGGACAGTAACACTGAAGCTTTCTTT. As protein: CASSRDSNTEAFF.

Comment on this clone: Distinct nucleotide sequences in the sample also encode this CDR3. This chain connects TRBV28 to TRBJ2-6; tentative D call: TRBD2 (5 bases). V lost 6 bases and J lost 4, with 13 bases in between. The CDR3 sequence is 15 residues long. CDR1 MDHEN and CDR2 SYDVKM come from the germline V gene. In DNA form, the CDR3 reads TGTGCCAGCAGCTCCTCGGGGTCCGGGGCCAACGTCCTGACTTTC. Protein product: CASSSSGSGANVLTF.

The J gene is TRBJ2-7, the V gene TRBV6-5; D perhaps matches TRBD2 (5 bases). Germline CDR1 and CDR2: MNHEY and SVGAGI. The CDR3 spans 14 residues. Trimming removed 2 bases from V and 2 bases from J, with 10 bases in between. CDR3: CASSYVGLAYEQYF. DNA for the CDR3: TGTGCCAGCAGTTACGTAGGACTCGCCTACGAGCAGTACTTC.